Sequencing of this T cell receptor (beta chain) was carried out in a study of blood T cell repertoires in COVID-19. Generated by immunoSEQ multiplex PCR, the TCRdb table keeps only in-frame clones and is missing some. The table lists more than 100,000 clones, approximately 87% of them singletons. V was cut by 4 bases and J by 6 bases, with 9 bases left in between. The CDR3 runs to 12 residues. CDR1 is SNHLY and CDR2 is FYNNEI in the germline V gene. The receptor comes from a woman in her fifties or sixties with acute or convalescent COVID-19. This rearrangement joins TRBV2 to TRBJ1-2; a weak D match, TRBD1 (6 bases). The material sequenced was peripheral blood. This chain's CDR3 is CASSVQGDGYTF. The CDR3 coding sequence is TGTGCCAGCAGTGTACAGGGAGATGGCTACACCTTC.